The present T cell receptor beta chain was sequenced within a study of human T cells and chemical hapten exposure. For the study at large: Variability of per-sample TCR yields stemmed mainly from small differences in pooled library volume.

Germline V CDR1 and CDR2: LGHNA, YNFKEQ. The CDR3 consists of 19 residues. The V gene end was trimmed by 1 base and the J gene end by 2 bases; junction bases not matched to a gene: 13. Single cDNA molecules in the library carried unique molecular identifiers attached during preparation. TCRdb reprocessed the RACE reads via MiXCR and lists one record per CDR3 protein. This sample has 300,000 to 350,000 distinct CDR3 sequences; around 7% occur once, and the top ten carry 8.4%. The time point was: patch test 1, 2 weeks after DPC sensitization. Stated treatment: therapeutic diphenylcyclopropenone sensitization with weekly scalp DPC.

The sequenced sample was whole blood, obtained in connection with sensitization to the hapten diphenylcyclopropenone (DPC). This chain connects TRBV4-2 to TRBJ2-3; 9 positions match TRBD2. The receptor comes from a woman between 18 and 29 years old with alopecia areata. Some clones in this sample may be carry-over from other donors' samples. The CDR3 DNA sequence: TGTGCCAGCAGCCAAGGACGCGGGGGGGCTACCGGCCTCACAGATACGCAGTATTTT. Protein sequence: CASSQGRGGATGLTDTQYF.